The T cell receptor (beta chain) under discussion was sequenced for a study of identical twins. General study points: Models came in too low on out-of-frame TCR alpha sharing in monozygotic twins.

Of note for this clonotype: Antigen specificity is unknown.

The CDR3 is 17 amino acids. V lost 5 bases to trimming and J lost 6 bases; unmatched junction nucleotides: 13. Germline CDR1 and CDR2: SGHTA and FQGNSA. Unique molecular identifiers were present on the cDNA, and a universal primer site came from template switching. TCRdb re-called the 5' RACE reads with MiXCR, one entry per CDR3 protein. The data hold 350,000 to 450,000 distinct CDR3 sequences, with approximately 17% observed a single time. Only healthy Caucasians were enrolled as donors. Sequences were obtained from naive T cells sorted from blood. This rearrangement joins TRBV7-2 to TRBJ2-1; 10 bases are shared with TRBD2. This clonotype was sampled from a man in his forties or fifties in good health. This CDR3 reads CASSLGGTSALGNEQFF. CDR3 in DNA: TGTGCCAGCAGCCTAGGCGGGACTAGCGCTTTAGGCAATGAGCAGTTCTTC.